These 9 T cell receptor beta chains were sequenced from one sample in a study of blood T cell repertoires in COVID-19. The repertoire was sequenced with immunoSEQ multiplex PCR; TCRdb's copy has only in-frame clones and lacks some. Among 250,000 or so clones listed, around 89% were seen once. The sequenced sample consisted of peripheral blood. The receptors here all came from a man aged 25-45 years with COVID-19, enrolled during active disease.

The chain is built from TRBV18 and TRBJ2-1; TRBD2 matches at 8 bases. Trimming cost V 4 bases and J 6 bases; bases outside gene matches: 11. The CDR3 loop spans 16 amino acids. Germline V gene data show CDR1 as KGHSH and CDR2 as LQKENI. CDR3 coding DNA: TGTGCCAGCTCACTGTCCGGGACTAGGTTTTTCAATGAGCAGTTCTTC. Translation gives CASSLSGTRFFNEQFF. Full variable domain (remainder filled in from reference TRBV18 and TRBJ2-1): NAGVMQNPRHLVRRRGQEARLRCSPMKGHSHVYWYRQLPEEGLKFMVYLQKENIIDESGMPKERFSAEFPKEGPSILRIQQVVRGDSAAYFCASSLSGTRFFNEQFFGPGTRLTVL.

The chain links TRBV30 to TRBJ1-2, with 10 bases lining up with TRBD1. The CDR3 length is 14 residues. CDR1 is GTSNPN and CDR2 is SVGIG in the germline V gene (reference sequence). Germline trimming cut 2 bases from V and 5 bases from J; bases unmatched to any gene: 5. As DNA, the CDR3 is TGTGCCTGGAGTACGGACAGGGGGAATTATGGCTACACCTTC. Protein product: CAWSTDRGNYGYTF.

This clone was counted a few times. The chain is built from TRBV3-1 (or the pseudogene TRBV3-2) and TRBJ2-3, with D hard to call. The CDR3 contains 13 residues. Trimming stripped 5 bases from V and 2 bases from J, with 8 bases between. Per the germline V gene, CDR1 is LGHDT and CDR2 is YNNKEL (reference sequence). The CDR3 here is CASSERATDTQYF. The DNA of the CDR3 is TGTGCCAGCAGCGAAAGAGCCACAGATACGCAGTATTTT.

DNA for the CDR3: TGTGCCAGTAGTATGACCTCGGCCGGGGGCTATGGCTACACCTTC. Translated, it gives CASSMTSAGGYGYTF. The chain links TRBV19 to TRBJ1-2; tentatively, D is TRBD1 (5 bases). Germline V gene data show CDR1 as LNHDA and CDR2 as SQIVND (reference sequence). V gave up 3 bases and J gave up 4 bases, with 15 bases separating them. CDR3 size: 15 residues.

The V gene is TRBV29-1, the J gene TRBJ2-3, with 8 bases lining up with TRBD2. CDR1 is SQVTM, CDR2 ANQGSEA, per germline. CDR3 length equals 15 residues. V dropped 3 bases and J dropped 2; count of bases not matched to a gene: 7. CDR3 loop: CSVEITGGFTDTQYF. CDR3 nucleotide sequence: TGCAGCGTTGAGATAACGGGAGGGTTCACAGATACGCAGTATTTT.

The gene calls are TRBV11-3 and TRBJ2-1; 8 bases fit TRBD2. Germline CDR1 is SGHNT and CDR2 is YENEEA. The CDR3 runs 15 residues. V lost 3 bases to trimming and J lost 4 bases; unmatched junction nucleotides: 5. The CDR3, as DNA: TGTGCCAGCAGCTTCGGGACTAGTCTATACAATGAGCAGTTCTTC. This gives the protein CASSFGTSLYNEQFF. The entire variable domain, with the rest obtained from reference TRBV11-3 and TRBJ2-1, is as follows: EAGVVQSPRYKIIEKKQPVAFWCNPISGHNTLYWYLQNLGQGPELLIRYENEEAVDDSQLPKDRFSAERLKGVDSTLKIQPAELGDSAVYLCASSFGTSLYNEQFFGPGTRLTVL.

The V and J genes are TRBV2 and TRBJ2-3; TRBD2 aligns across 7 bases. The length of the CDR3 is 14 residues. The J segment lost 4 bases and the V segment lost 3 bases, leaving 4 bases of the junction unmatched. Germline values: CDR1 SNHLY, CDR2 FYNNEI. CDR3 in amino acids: CASSDRAGSDTQYF. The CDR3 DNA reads TGTGCCAGCAGTGACAGAGCGGGGTCAGATACGCAGTATTTT.

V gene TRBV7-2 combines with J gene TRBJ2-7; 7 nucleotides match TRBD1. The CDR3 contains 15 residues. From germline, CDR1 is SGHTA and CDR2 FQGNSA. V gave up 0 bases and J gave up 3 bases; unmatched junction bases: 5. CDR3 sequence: CASSLARSGGYEQYF. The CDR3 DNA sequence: TGTGCCAGCAGCTTAGCGCGGTCAGGGGGCTACGAGCAGTACTTC.

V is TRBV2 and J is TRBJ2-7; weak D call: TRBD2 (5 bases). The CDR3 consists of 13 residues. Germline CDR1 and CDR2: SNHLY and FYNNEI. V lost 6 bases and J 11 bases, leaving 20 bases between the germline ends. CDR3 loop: CASRALRETGEYF. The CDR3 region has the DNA TGTGCCAGCAGGGCCCTGCGTGAAACCGGGGAGTACTTC.